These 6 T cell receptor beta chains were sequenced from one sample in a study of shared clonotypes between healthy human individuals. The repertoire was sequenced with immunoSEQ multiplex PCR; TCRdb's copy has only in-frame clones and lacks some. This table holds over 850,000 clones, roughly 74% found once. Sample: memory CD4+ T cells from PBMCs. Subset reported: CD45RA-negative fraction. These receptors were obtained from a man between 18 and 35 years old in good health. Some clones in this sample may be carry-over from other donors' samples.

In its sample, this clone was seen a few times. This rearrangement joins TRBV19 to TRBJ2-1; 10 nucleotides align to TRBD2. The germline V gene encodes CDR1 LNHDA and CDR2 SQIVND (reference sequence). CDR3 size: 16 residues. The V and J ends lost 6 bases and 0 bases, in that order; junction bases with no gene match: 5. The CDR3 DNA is TGTGCCAGTAGGAGATCTAGCGGGAGCTCCTACAATGAGCAGTTCTTC. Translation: CASRRSSGSSYNEQFF.

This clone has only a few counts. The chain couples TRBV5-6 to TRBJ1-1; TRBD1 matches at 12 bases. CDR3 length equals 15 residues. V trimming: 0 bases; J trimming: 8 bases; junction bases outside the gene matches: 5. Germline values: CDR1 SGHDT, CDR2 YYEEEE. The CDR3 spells CASSLVGTGGSEAFF. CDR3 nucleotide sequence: TGTGCCAGCAGCTTGGTGGGGACAGGGGGCTCGGAAGCTTTCTTT.

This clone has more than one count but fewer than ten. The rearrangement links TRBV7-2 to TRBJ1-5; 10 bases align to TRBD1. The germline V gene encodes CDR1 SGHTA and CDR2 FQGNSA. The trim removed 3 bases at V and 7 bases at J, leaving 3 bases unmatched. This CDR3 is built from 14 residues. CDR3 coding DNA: TGTGCCAGCAGCTTCGACAGGGGGCGACAGCCCCAGCATTTT. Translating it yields CASSFDRGRQPQHF.

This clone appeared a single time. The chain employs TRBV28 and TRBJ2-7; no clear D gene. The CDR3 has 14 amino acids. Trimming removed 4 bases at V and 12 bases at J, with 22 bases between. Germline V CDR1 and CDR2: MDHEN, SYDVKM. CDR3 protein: CASSSSFSQPTLYF. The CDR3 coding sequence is TGTGCCAGCAGTTCCTCCTTCTCACAGCCAACGTTGTACTTC. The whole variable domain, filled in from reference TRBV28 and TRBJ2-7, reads DVKVTQSSRYLVKRTGEKVFLECVQDMDHENMFWYRQDPGLGLRLIYFSYDVKMKEKGDIPEGYSVSREKKERFSLILESASTNQTSMYLCASSSSFSQPTLYFGPGTRLTVT.

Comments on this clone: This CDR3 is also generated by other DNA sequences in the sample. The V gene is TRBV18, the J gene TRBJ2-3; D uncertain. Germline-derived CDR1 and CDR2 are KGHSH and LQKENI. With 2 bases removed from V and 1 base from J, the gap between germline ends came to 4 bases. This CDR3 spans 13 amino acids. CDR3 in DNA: TGTGCCAGCTCACCAGGCGGCACAGATACGCAGTATTTT. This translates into CASSPGGTDTQYF.

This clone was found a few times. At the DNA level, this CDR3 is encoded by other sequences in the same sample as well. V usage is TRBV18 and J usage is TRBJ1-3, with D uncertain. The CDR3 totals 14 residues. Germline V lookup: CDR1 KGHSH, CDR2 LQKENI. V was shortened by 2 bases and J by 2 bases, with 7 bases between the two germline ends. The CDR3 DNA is TGTGCCAGCTCACCATCGGCAGCTGGAAACACCATATATTTT. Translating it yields CASSPSAAGNTIYF.